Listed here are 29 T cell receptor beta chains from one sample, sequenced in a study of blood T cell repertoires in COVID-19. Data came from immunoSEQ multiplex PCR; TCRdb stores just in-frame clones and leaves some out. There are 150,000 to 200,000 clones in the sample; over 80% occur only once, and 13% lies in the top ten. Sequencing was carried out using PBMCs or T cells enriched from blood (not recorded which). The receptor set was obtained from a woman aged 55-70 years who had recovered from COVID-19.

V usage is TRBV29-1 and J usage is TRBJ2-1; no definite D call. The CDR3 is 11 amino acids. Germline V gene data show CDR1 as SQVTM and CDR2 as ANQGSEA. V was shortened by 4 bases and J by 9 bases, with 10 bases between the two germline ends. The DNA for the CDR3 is TGCAGCGTTGTCAGTGGCGGTGAGCAGTTCTTC. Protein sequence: CSVVSGGEQFF.

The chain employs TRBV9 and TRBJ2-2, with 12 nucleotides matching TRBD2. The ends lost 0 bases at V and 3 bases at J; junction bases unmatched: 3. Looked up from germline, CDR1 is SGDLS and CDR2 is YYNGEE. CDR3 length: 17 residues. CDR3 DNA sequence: TGTGCCAGCAGCGTAGGACTAGCGGGGGTGCACACCGGGGAGCTGTTTTTT. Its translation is CASSVGLAGVHTGELFF.

CDR3 loop: CAISKTADTGELFF. The CDR3 nucleotides read TGTGCCATCAGTAAGACAGCTGATACCGGGGAGCTGTTTTTT. This chain uses TRBV10-3 with TRBJ2-2, with D maybe TRBD1 (5 bases). CDR1 ENHRY and CDR2 SYGVKD come from the germline V gene. The germline V and J ends were trimmed by 5 bases and 5 bases, with 12 bases remaining between them. This CDR3 region has 14 residues.

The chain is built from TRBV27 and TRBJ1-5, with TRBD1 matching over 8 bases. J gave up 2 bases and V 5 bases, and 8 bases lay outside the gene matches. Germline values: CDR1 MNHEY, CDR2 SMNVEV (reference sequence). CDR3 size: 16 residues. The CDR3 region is CASSRTGGGGNQPQHF. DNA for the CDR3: TGTGCCAGCAGTCGTACAGGGGGTGGGGGCAATCAGCCCCAGCATTTT.

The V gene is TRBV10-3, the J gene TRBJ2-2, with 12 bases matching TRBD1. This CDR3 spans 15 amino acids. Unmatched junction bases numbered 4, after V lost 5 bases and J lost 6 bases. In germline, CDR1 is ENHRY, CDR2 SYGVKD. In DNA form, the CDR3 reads TGTGCCATCAGTCCCGGGACAGGGGGCTCCGGGGAGCTGTTTTTT. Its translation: CAISPGTGGSGELFF.

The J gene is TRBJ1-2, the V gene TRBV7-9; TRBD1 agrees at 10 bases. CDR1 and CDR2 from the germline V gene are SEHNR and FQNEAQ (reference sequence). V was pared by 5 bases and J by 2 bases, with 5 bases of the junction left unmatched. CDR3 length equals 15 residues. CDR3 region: CASSAPGQGNYGYTF. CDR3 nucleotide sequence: TGTGCCAGCAGCGCTCCGGGACAGGGGAACTATGGCTACACCTTC.

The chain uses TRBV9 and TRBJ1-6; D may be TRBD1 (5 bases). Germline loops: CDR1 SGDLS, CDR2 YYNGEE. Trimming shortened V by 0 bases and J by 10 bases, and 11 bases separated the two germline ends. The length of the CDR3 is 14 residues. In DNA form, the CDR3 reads TGTGCCAGCAGCGTAGGGCAGGGTCAATCACCCCTCCACTTT. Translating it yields CASSVGQGQSPLHF.

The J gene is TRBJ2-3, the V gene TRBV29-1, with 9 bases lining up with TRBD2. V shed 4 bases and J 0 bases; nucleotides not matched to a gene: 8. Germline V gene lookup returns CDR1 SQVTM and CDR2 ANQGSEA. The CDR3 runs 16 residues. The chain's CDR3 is CSVAGTLAGSTDTQYF. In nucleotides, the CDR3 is TGCAGCGTTGCTGGGACTCTAGCGGGGAGCACAGATACGCAGTATTTT.

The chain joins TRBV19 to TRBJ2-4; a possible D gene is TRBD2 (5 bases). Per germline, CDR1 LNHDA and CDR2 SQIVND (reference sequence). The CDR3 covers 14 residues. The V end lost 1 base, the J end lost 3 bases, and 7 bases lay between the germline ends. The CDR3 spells CASSIGGSKNIQYF. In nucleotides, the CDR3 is TGTGCCAGTAGTATAGGAGGGAGCAAAAACATTCAGTACTTC. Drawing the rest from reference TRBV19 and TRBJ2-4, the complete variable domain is DGGITQSPKYLFRKEGQNVTLSCEQNLNHDAMYWYRQDPGQGLRLIYYSQIVNDFQKGDIAEGYSVSREKKESFPLTVTSAQKNPTAFYLCASSIGGSKNIQYFGAGTRLSVL.

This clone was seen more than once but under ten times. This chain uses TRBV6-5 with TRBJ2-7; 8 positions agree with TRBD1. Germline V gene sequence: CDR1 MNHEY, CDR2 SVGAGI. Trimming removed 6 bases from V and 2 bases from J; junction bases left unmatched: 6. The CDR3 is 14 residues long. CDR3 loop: CASSSGTGPYEQYF. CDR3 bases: TGTGCCAGCAGCTCCGGGACAGGTCCCTACGAGCAGTACTTC.

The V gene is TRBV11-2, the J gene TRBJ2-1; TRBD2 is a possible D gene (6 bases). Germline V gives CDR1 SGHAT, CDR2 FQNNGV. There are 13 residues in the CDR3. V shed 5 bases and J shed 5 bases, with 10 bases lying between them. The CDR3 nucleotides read TGTGCCAGCAGCCCGGGACTTAACAATGAGCAGTTCTTC. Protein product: CASSPGLNNEQFF.

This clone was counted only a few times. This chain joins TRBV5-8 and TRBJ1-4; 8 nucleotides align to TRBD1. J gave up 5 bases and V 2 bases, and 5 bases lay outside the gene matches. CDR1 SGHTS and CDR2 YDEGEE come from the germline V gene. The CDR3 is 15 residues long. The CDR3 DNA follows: TGTGCCAGCAGCTTCCGAACAGGGGGAAATGAAAAACTGTTTTTT. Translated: CASSFRTGGNEKLFF.

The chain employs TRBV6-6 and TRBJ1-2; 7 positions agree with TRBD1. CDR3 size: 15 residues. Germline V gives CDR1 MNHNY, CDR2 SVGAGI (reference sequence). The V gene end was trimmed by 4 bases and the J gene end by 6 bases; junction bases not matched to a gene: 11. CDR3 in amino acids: CASSSREGASHGYTF. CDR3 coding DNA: TGTGCCAGCAGTTCCCGGGAGGGGGCTAGTCATGGCTACACCTTC.

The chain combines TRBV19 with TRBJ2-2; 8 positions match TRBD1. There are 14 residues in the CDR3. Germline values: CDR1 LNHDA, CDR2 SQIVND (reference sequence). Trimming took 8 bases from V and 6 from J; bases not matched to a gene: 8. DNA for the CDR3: TGTGCCAGTTGCCAGGGGGCGGTAGCCGGGGAGCTGTTTTTT. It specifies CASCQGAVAGELFF.

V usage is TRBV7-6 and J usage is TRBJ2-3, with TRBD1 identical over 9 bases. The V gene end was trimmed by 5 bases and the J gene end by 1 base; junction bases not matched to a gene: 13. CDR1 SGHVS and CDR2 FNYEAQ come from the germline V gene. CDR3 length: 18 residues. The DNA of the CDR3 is TGTGCCAGCAGCCGTCCCGGGACAGGGCCACAAGGCACAGATACGCAGTATTTT. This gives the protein CASSRPGTGPQGTDTQYF.

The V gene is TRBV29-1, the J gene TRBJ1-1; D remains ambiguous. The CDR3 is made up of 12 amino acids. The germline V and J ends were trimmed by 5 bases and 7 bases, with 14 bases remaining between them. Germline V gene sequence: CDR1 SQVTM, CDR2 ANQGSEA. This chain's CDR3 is CSVMDAALEAFF. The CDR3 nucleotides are TGCAGCGTTATGGATGCGGCCCTTGAAGCTTTCTTT. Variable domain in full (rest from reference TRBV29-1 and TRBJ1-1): SAVISQKPSRDICQRGTSLTIQCQVDSQVTMMFWYRQQPGQSLTLIATANQGSEATYESGFVIDKFPISRPNLTFSTLTVSNMSPEDSSIYLCSVMDAALEAFFGQGTRLTVV.

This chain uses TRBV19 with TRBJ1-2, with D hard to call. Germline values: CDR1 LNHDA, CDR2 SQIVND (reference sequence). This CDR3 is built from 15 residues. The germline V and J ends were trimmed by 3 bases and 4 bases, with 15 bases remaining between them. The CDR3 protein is CASSILIERSYGYTF. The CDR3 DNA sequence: TGTGCCAGTAGTATCTTGATCGAGCGTAGCTATGGCTACACCTTC.

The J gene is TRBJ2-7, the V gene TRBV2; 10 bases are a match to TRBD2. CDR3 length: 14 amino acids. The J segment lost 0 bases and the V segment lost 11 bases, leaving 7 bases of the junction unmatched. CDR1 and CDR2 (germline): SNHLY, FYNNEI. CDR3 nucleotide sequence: TGTGCCGGGAGAGGACTAGCGGCCTCCTACGAGCAGTACTTC. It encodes CAGRGLAASYEQYF. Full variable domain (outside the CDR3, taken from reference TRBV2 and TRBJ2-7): EPEVTQTPSHQVTQMGQEVILRCVPISNHLYFYWYRQILGQKVEFLVSFYNNEISEKSEIFDDQFSVERPDGSNFTLKIRSTKLEDSAMYFCAGRGLAASYEQYFGPGTRLTVT.

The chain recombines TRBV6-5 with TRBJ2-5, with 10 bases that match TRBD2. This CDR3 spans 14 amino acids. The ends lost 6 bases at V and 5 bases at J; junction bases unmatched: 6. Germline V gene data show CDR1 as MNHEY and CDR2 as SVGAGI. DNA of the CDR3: TGTGCCAGCAGAGGTCTAGCGGGAGTTGAGACCCAGTACTTC. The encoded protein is CASRGLAGVETQYF.

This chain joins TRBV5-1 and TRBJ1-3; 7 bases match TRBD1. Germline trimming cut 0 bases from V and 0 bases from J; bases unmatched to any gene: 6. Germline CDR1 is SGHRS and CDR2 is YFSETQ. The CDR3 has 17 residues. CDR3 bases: TGCGCCAGCAGCTTGGAGCTGACAGGGAGCTCTGGAAACACCATATATTTT. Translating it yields CASSLELTGSSGNTIYF.

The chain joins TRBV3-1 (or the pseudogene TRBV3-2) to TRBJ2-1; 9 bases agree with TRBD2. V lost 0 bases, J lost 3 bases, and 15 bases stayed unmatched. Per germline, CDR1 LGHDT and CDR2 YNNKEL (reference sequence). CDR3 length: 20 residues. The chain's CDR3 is CASSQDPGSGGVFVYNEQFF. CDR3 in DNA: TGTGCCAGCAGCCAAGATCCTGGTAGCGGGGGAGTTTTCGTCTACAATGAGCAGTTCTTC.

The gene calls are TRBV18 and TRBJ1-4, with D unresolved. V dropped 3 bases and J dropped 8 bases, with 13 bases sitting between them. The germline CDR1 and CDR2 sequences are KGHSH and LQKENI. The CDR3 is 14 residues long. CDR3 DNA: TGTGCCAGCTCACCCACCAATCGAGGCGAAAAACTGTTTTTT. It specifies CASSPTNRGEKLFF.

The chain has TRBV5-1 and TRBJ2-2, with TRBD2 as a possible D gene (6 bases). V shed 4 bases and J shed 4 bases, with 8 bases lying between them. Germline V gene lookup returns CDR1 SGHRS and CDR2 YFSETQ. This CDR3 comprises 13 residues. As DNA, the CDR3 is TGCGCCAGCAGCGGAGGGGTCACCGGGGAGCTGTTTTTT. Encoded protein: CASSGGVTGELFF.

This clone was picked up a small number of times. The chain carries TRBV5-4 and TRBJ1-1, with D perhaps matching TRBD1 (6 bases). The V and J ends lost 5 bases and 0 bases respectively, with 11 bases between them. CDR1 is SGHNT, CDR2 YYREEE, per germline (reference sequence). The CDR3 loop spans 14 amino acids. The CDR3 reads CASRGDKMNTEAFF. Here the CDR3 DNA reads TGTGCCAGCAGGGGGGACAAGATGAACACTGAAGCTTTCTTT.

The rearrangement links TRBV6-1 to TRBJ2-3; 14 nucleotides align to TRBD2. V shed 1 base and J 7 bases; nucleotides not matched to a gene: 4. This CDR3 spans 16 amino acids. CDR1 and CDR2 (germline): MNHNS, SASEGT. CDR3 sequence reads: CASSEETSGRVNTQYF. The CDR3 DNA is TGTGCCAGCAGTGAAGAGACTAGCGGGAGGGTAAATACGCAGTATTTT.

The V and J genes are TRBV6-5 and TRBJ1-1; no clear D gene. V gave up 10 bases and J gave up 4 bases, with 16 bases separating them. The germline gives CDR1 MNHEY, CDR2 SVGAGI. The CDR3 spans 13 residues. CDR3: CATRDPGSTEAFF. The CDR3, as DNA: TGTGCCACCAGAGACCCGGGGTCCACTGAAGCTTTCTTT.

CDR3: CASSLASGKIGELFF. The DNA for the CDR3 is TGTGCCAGCAGCTTAGCTTCAGGGAAAATCGGGGAGCTGTTTTTT. This chain joins TRBV11-2 and TRBJ2-2, with a tentative D call TRBD1 (5 bases). CDR3 length: 15 residues. The V end lost 1 base, the J end lost 7 bases, and 13 bases lay between the germline ends. The germline CDR1 and CDR2 sequences are SGHAT and FQNNGV.

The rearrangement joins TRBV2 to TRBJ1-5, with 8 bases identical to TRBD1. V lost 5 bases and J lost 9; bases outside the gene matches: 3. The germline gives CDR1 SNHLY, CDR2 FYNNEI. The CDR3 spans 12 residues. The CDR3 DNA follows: TGTGCCAGCAGTTTCGACAGGGGGCCCCAGCATTTT. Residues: CASSFDRGPQHF. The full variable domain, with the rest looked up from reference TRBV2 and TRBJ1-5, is EPEVTQTPSHQVTQMGQEVILRCVPISNHLYFYWYRQILGQKVEFLVSFYNNEISEKSEIFDDQFSVERPDGSNFTLKIRSTKLEDSAMYFCASSFDRGPQHFGDGTRLSIL.

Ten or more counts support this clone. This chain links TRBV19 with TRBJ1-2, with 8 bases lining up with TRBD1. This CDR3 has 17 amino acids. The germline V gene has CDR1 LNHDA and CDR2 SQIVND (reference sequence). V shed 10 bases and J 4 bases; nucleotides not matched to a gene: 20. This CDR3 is CATSGRTGTAALYGYTF. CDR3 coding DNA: TGTGCCACCTCCGGGAGGACAGGGACGGCAGCTCTCTATGGCTACACCTTC. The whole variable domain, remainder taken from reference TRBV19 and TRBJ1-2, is DGGITQSPKYLFRKEGQNVTLSCEQNLNHDAMYWYRQDPGQGLRLIYYSQIVNDFQKGDIAEGYSVSREKKESFPLTVTSAQKNPTAFYLCATSGRTGTAALYGYTFGSGTRLTVV.